This TCR beta chain was obtained from a study of glioma-infiltrating T cells. Study-wide results and limits: Gliomas, especially low-grade, showed above-expected tissue-blood divergence; non-neoplastic patients showed below.

The table lists this clonotype with a count of one. Its antigen is currently unknown. Germline and junction disagree at one end, which may indicate a read error. This CDR3 comprises 16 residues. CDR1 is SNHLY, CDR2 FYNNEI, per germline. Using RNA template, CDR3s of TCR alpha and beta were amplified with iRepertoire arm-PCR. TCRdb re-derived calls from the multiplex PCR reads in MiXCR, one entry per CDR3 protein. Among about 110,000 distinct CDR3 sequences listed, around a quarter were seen once. The sequence was collected from a human donor with low-grade glioma or glioblastoma, undergoing nonglioma brain surgery, or in good health (not recorded which). The sample consisted of glioma tissue, nonneoplastic brain tissue, or PBMCs (not recorded which). The rearrangement joins TRBV2 to TRBJ2-1; D is possibly TRBD2 (5 bases). CDR3 protein: CAGSEADLAGGYEQFF. In DNA form, the CDR3 reads TGTGCCGGCAGTGAAGCAGATCTAGCAGGAGGTTATGAGCAGTTCTTC.